Reported below is one T cell receptor (beta chain). These data come from a study of cytomegalovirus exposure and HLA in healthy donors. As for the study in general: Drawn from HLA-typed donors, about 85 million unique TCRs were held in an early data release.

The PCR made use of 60 Vbeta and 13 Jbeta primers. Profiled with immunoSEQ multiplex PCR; TCRdb holds only in-frame clones, not every one. The table shows more than 100,000 clones, with about 60% occurring only once. CDR1 is SGHTA, CDR2 FQGTGA, per germline. The CDR3 consists of 15 residues. V dropped 3 bases and J dropped 0 bases, with 6 bases sitting between them. The specimen sequenced was PBMCs. This rearrangement joins TRBV7-3 to TRBJ2-6; D call uncertain. This TCR derives from a man aged 35 to 55 in good health and CMV-seropositive. CDR3 nucleotide sequence: TGTGCCAGCAGCTTGAGGCACTCTGGGGCCAACGTCCTGACTTTC. Amino acid sequence: CASSLRHSGANVLTF.